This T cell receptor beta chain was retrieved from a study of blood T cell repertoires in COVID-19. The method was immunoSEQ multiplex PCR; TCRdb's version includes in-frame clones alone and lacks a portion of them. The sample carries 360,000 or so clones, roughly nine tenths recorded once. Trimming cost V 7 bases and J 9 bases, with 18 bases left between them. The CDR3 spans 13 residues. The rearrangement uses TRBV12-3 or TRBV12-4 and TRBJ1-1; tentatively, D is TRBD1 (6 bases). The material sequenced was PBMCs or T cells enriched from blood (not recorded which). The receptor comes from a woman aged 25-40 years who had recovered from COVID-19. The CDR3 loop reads CASTPQGLGKAFF. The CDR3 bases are TGTGCCAGCACCCCTCAGGGGCTGGGGAAAGCTTTCTTT.